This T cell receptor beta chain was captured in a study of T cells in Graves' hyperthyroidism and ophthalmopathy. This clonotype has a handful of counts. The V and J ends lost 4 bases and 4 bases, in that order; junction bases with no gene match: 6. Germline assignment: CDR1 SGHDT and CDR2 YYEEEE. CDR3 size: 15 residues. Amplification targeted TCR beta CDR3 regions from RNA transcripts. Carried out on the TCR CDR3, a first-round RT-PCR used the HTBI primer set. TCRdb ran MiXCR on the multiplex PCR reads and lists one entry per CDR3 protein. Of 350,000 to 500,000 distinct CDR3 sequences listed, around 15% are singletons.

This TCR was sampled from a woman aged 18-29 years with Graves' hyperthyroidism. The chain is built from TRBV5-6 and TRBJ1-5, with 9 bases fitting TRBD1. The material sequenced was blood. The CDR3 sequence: CASSPSGQGNQPQHF. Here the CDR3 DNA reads TGTGCCAGCAGCCCGTCGGGACAGGGAAATCAGCCCCAGCATTTT.